These 17 T cell receptor beta chains originate from one sample sequenced in a study of shared clonotypes between healthy human individuals. Assay used: immunoSEQ multiplex PCR; TCRdb lists only in-frame clones, some missing. Of hundreds of thousands of clones detected, over 65% appear once; the ten largest clones hold more than 1.5%. Sequencing used memory CD4+ T cells sorted from blood. Subset specified: CD45RA-negative fraction. These receptors all come from a woman aged 30 to 39 in good health.

The rearrangement joins TRBV5-4 to TRBJ2-2; D is uncertain. From germline, CDR1 is SGHNT and CDR2 YYREEE (reference sequence). This CDR3 region has 12 residues. Between the trimmed V and J ends, which lost 4 bases and 7 bases, there was a span of 8 bases. CDR3 protein: CASSRAGGELFF. The CDR3 nucleotides are TGTGCCAGCAGCCGGGCCGGCGGGGAGCTGTTTTTT.

The chain employs TRBV7-2 and TRBJ2-5; a possible D gene is TRBD2 (6 bases). Germline CDR1 is SGHTA and CDR2 is FQGNSA. The CDR3 runs 16 residues. V gave up 2 bases and J gave up 7 bases, with 20 bases separating them. CDR3 bases: TGTGCCAGCAGCTTACCCGGGACGGGCCTGGGGGGGACCCAGTACTTC. Amino acid sequence: CASSLPGTGLGGTQYF.

The CDR3 DNA reads as TGTGCCAGCAGCCCAGGGAGTGGGTCGAGGCGACGGAATCAGCCCCAGCATTTT. Translating gives CASSPGSGSRRRNQPQHF. The rearrangement uses TRBV7-8 and TRBJ1-5, with D possibly matching TRBD1 (5 bases). In germline, CDR1 is SGHVS, CDR2 FQNEAQ. V lost 5 bases and J lost 4, with 24 bases in between. The CDR3 covers 18 residues. The variable domain in full, with the rest retrieved from reference TRBV7-8 and TRBJ1-5, is GAGVSQSPRYKVAKRGQDVALRCDPISGHVSLFWYQQALGQGPEFLTYFQNEAQLDKSGLPSDRFFAERPEGSVSTLKIQRTQQEDSAVYLCASSPGSGSRRRNQPQHFGDGTRLSIL.

About this clone: Other DNA sequences from this sample encode an identical CDR3 as well. The chain carries TRBV5-1 and TRBJ1-1, with D hard to call. Trimming left V 1 base short and J 2 bases short, with 6 bases between. The CDR3 contains 13 residues. CDR1 SGHRS and CDR2 YFSETQ come from the germline V gene. The CDR3 bases are TGCGCCAGCAGCTTGATGTCCAACACTGAAGCTTTCTTT. Translating gives CASSLMSNTEAFF.

This chain links TRBV5-1 with TRBJ2-5; D unresolved. V shed 0 bases and J shed 5 bases, with 11 bases lying between them. In germline, CDR1 is SGHRS, CDR2 YFSETQ. CDR3 length equals 14 residues. For the CDR3, the DNA is TGCGCCAGCAGCTTGGATGGGATGATCGAGACCCAGTACTTC. Translation gives CASSLDGMIETQYF.

CDR3 in amino acids: CASSGDREQPQHF. CDR3 nucleotides: TGTGCCAGTAGTGGAGACAGGGAACAGCCCCAGCATTTT. V gene TRBV19 combines with J gene TRBJ1-5, with 7 positions matching TRBD1. Germline V gives CDR1 LNHDA, CDR2 SQIVND (reference sequence). This CDR3 is 13 amino acids long. Losses at the gene ends were 5 bases for V and 7 bases for J; bases not matched to a gene: 5. The whole variable domain, filled in from reference TRBV19 and TRBJ1-5, reads DGGITQSPKYLFRKEGQNVTLSCEQNLNHDAMYWYRQDPGQGLRLIYYSQIVNDFQKGDIAEGYSVSREKKESFPLTVTSAQKNPTAFYLCASSGDREQPQHFGDGTRLSIL.

The gene calls are TRBV5-1 and TRBJ2-7, with D maybe TRBD1 (5 bases). Germline-derived CDR1 and CDR2 are SGHRS and YFSETQ. The CDR3 has 14 amino acids. Between the trimmed V and J ends, which lost 4 bases and 1 base, there was a span of 12 bases. Written as DNA, the CDR3 is TGCGCCAGCAGCACCTCCACAGGTTCCTACGAGCAGTACTTC. Protein: CASSTSTGSYEQYF.

CDR3 region: CASSLGRGSSNQPQHF. The CDR3 DNA sequence: TGTGCCAGCAGCTTAGGAAGGGGTTCGAGCAATCAGCCCCAGCATTTT. The rearrangement links TRBV7-9 to TRBJ1-5, with D possibly TRBD1 on 5 matching bases. The CDR3 has 16 amino acids. The V and J ends lost 1 base and 1 base respectively, with 11 bases between them. Germline lookup yields CDR1 SEHNR and CDR2 FQNEAQ (reference sequence).

The V and J genes are TRBV2 and TRBJ2-7; D unclear. Germline V gene sequence: CDR1 SNHLY, CDR2 FYNNEI. This CDR3 has 13 amino acids. V was cut by 7 bases and J by 3 bases, with 13 bases left in between. The CDR3 is CASKLSSIYEQYF. In DNA, the CDR3 is TGTGCCAGCAAGCTTTCAAGCATCTACGAGCAGTACTTC.

This chain connects TRBV13 to TRBJ2-2, with a tentative D call TRBD1 (5 bases). Trimming stripped 0 bases from V and 4 bases from J, with 15 bases between. Germline lookup yields CDR1 PRHDT and CDR2 FYEKMQ (reference sequence). The CDR3 is made up of 17 amino acids. CDR3 amino acids: CASSLGTRTLSTGELFF. The CDR3 DNA follows: TGTGCCAGCAGCTTAGGAACCCGGACACTCAGCACCGGGGAGCTGTTTTTT. The variable domain in full, with the rest retrieved from reference TRBV13 and TRBJ2-2, is AAGVIQSPRHLIKEKRETATLKCYPIPRHDTVYWYQQGPGQDPQFLISFYEKMQSDKGSIPDRFSAQQFSDYHSELNMSSLELGDSALYFCASSLGTRTLSTGELFFGEGSRLTVL.

This clone turned up a few times. The chain combines TRBV7-7 with TRBJ2-2, with D maybe TRBD1 (6 bases). Germline assignment: CDR1 SSHAT and CDR2 FNYEAQ (reference sequence). The CDR3 is made up of 14 amino acids. Trimming left V 5 bases short and J 6 bases short, with 13 bases between. CDR3 in amino acids: CASSPHRAPGELFF. CDR3 bases: TGTGCCAGCAGCCCACACAGGGCCCCCGGGGAGCTGTTTTTT.

This sequence joins TRBV25-1 and TRBJ1-3; D is uncertain. Germline assignment: CDR1 MGHDK and CDR2 SYGVNS. This CDR3 region has 12 residues. V lost 6 bases and J 4 bases, leaving 7 bases between the germline ends. The CDR3 region is CASSSDGNTIYF. Here the CDR3 DNA reads TGTGCCAGCAGCTCCGACGGAAACACCATATATTTT.

Relative to its sample, this clone is medium-sized. This rearrangement joins TRBV2 to TRBJ2-3; possibly TRBD2 for D (6 bases). The CDR3 consists of 15 residues. The V and J ends lost 6 bases and 4 bases respectively, with 17 bases between them. Germline values: CDR1 SNHLY, CDR2 FYNNEI. The chain's CDR3 is CASRKLEGRSDTQYF. The CDR3 nucleotides read TGTGCCAGCAGAAAATTGGAGGGGCGATCAGATACGCAGTATTTT.

The chain combines TRBV6-6 with TRBJ2-7; TRBD2 aligns across 10 bases. The CDR3 contains 15 residues. Losses at the gene ends were 5 bases for V and 5 bases for J; bases not matched to a gene: 9. Germline V CDR1 and CDR2: MNHNY, SVGAGI (reference sequence). This CDR3 reads CASSPLGTSVHEQYF. The CDR3 DNA reads as TGTGCCAGCAGTCCTCTCGGGACTAGCGTCCACGAGCAGTACTTC.

This chain uses TRBV18 with TRBJ1-5; TRBD1 might be the D (5 bases). Germline values: CDR1 KGHSH, CDR2 LQKENI. Trimming shortened V by 0 bases and J by 5 bases, and 11 bases separated the two germline ends. This CDR3 has 15 residues. The CDR3 DNA follows: TGTGCCAGCTCACCACCGGGGGGATCCCATCAGCCCCAGCATTTT. Amino acids: CASSPPGGSHQPQHF. The whole variable domain, remainder taken from reference TRBV18 and TRBJ1-5, is NAGVMQNPRHLVRRRGQEARLRCSPMKGHSHVYWYRQLPEEGLKFMVYLQKENIIDESGMPKERFSAEFPKEGPSILRIQQVVRGDSAAYFCASSPPGGSHQPQHFGDGTRLSIL.

This CDR3 is CASLLAGAYEQYF. CDR3 DNA: TGTGCCAGCTTGCTAGCGGGAGCCTACGAGCAGTACTTC. The chain uses TRBV11-2 and TRBJ2-7, with 10 bases matching TRBD2. The ends lost 8 bases at V and 2 bases at J; junction bases unmatched: 3. This CDR3 spans 13 amino acids. The germline V gene has CDR1 SGHAT and CDR2 FQNNGV.

The chain joins TRBV18 to TRBJ2-7; 10 bases match TRBD1. Trimming cost V 4 bases and J 7 bases; bases outside gene matches: 7. This CDR3 is 14 amino acids long. The germline V gene encodes CDR1 KGHSH and CDR2 LQKENI. CDR3 nucleotides: TGTGCCAGCTCACAGGGACAGGGGATACGGGAGCAGTACTTC. This encodes CASSQGQGIREQYF.